This TCR beta chain was observed in a study of T cells after yellow fever vaccination. Study-level results: By day 5 rather than day 15, the secondary response had peaked, though it was weaker.

It was through 5'RACE template switching that TCR cDNA was made, with a universal primer site and UMIs added. TCRdb re-analysed the 5' RACE reads in MiXCR, keeping a single row per CDR3 protein. The sample lists about 260,000 distinct CDR3 sequences, roughly 5.2% occurring once. This clonotype was counted a few times. Antigen unknown. V was pared by 4 bases and J by 1 base, with 14 bases of the junction left unmatched. The CDR3 sequence is 18 residues long. CDR1 is LGHNA, CDR2 YNFKEQ, per germline. The chain joins TRBV4-2 to TRBJ2-3; 7 bases map to TRBD2. The specimen comprised CD4+ T cells sorted from PBMCs, sampled on the day of the yellow fever booster vaccination. The sequence came from a man younger than 30 who received the YFV17D yellow fever vaccine. The CDR3 reads CASSRTLAVGGGTDTQYF. In DNA, the CDR3 is TGTGCCAGCAGCCGGACCCTAGCAGTGGGGGGGGGCACAGATACGCAGTATTTT.